This T cell receptor (beta chain) was sequenced in a study of blood T cell repertoires in COVID-19. Study as a whole: COVID-19 samples collected from the United States, Italy and Spain covered acute and convalescent phases. PBMCs, B-cell-depleted T cells, or T cells were the source of the cDNA or gDNA that made up the material.

Original processing methods: Estimation of nucleated cell counts was performed using reference gene primer amplification. Only in-frame clones appear in the TCRdb table, and some are missing; sequencing was by immunoSEQ multiplex PCR. V, J and clone size derive from that table, while D and trimming were established from the DNA sequence. The repertoire holds about 39,000 clones, with 65% to 85% as singletons. The CDR3 contains 14 residues. Germline values: CDR1 LGHNA, CDR2 YSLEER. V lost 4 bases to trimming and J lost 7 bases; unmatched junction nucleotides: 8. This sequence joins TRBV4-3 and TRBJ2-3; 7 bases line up with TRBD2. Sequenced: peripheral blood. The TCR originated in a man between 60 and 70 years old in a cohort sampled during active COVID-19. CDR3 residues: CASSPGLGENTQYF. The CDR3 DNA is TGCGCCAGCAGCCCCGGACTAGGTGAGAATACGCAGTATTTT.